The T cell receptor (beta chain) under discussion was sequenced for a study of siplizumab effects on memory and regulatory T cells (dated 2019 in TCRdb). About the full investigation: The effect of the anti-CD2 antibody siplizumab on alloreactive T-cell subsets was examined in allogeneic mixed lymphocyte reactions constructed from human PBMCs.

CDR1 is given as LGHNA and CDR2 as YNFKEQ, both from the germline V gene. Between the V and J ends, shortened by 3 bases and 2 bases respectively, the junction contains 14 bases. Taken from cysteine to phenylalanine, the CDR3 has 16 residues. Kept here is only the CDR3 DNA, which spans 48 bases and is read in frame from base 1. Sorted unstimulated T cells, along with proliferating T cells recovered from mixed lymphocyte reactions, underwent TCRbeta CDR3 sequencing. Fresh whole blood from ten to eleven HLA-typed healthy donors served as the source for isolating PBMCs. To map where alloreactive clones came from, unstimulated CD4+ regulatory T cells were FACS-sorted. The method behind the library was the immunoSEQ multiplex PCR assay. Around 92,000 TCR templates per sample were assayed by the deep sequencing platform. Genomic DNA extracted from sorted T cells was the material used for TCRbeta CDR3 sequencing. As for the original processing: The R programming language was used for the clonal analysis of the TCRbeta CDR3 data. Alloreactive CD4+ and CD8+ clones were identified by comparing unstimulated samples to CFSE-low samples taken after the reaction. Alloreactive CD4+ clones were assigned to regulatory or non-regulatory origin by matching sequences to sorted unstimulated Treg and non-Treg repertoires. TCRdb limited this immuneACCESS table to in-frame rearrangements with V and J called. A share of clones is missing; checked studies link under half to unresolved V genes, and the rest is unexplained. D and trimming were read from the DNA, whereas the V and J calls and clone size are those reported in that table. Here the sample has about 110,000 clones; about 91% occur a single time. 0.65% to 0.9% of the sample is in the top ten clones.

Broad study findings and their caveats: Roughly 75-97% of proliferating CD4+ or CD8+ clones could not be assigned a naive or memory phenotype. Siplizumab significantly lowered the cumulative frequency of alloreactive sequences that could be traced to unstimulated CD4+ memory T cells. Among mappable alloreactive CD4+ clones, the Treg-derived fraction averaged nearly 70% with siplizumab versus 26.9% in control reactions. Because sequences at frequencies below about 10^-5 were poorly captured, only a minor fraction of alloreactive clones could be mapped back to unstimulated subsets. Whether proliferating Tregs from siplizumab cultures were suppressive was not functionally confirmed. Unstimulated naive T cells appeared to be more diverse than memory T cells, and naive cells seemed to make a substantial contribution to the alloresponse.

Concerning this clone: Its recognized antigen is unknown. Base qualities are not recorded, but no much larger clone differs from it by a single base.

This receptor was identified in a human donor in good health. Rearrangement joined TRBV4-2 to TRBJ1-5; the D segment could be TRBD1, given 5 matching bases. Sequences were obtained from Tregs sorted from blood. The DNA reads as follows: TGTGCCAGCAGCCATTCGGGGGAAGGTCGCAATCAGCCCCAGCATTTT. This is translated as CASSHSGEGRNQPQHF.